The 24 T cell receptor beta chains below were found in one sample sequenced in a study of shared clonotypes between healthy human individuals. Generated by immunoSEQ multiplex PCR, the TCRdb table keeps only in-frame clones and is missing some. The sample carries about 2.4 million clones, under 95% recorded once. Material: naive CD4+ T cells from PBMCs. The subset here: CD45RA+ positively selected. These receptors were obtained from a man in his late teens or twenties in good health. Some clones in this sample may be carry-over from other donors' samples.

This sequence joins TRBV11-3 and TRBJ2-3; D is possibly TRBD2 (5 bases). Germline V gene sequence: CDR1 SGHNT, CDR2 YENEEA. The CDR3 length is 16 residues. Trimming cost V 1 base and J 0 bases, with 11 bases left between them. The CDR3 loop reads CASSLGRSPSTDTQYF. The CDR3 DNA reads TGTGCCAGCAGCTTAGGGAGGAGCCCTAGCACAGATACGCAGTATTTT.

This clone was seen only once. This chain connects TRBV19 to TRBJ2-2; the D gene could be TRBD1 or TRBD2 (5 bases each). The CDR3 has 16 amino acids. Germline lookup yields CDR1 LNHDA and CDR2 SQIVND (reference sequence). The V and J ends lost 5 bases and 3 bases respectively, with 16 bases between them. The CDR3 DNA follows: TGTGCCAGTAGTTTCAAGAGGGGAGTCGACACCGGGGAGCTGTTTTTT. Its protein product is CASSFKRGVDTGELFF.

The rearrangement links TRBV28 to TRBJ1-1; D may be TRBD1 (6 bases). This CDR3 is 12 amino acids long. Germline V gives CDR1 MDHEN, CDR2 SYDVKM. The V end lost 2 bases, the J end lost 7 bases, and 8 bases lay between the germline ends. The CDR3 coding sequence is TGTGCCAGCAGTTTAGAGGGGGTTGAAGCTTTCTTT. The encoded protein is CASSLEGVEAFF.

The chain couples TRBV27 to TRBJ1-4, with no clear D. Germline V gene data show CDR1 as MNHEY and CDR2 as SMNVEV (reference sequence). The CDR3 covers 13 residues. Trimming removed 5 bases at V and 7 bases at J, with 11 bases between. CDR3 in amino acids: CASSPRESEKLFF. In DNA form, the CDR3 reads TGTGCCAGCAGTCCGAGGGAAAGTGAAAAACTGTTTTTT.

The genes are TRBV2 and TRBJ2-1; a possible D gene is TRBD2 (5 bases). Germline assignment: CDR1 SNHLY and CDR2 FYNNEI. The CDR3 spans 14 residues. Trimming took off 5 bases at V and 1 base at J, with 9 bases between the two ends. The CDR3 sequence: CASSPLGSYNEQFF. The DNA of the CDR3 is TGTGCCAGCAGTCCACTAGGGTCCTACAATGAGCAGTTCTTC.

The chain links TRBV5-8 to TRBJ2-7; D is possibly TRBD2 (6 bases). Trimming took 6 bases from V and 6 from J, leaving 10 bases between them. This CDR3 spans 11 amino acids. The germline V gene encodes CDR1 SGHTS and CDR2 YDEGEE. The CDR3 bases are TGTGCCAGCAAGGAGGGGCTCGAGCAGTACTTC. Protein product: CASKEGLEQYF.

A remark on this clone: This same CDR3 is encoded by further DNA sequences in the sample. This sequence joins TRBV7-2 and TRBJ1-1; D gene unclear. CDR3 length: 13 residues. Germline CDR1 reads SGHTA; CDR2 reads FQGNSA. V lost 2 bases and J 1 base, leaving 5 bases between the germline ends. In DNA, the CDR3 is TGTGCCAGCAGCTTATACCGGAACACTGAAGCTTTCTTT. As protein: CASSLYRNTEAFF.

The chain joins TRBV6-1 to TRBJ2-3; TRBD2 agrees at 10 bases. Germline CDR1 and CDR2: MNHNS and SASEGT. V shed 5 bases and J 4 bases; nucleotides not matched to a gene: 6. The CDR3 consists of 15 residues. The CDR3 sequence is CASSTSGNEADTQYF. Here the CDR3 DNA reads TGTGCCAGCAGTACTAGCGGGAATGAGGCAGATACGCAGTATTTT.

The chain recombines TRBV18 with TRBJ2-1; 8 bases fit TRBD2. In germline, CDR1 is KGHSH, CDR2 LQKENI. The trim removed 2 bases at V and 1 base at J, leaving 7 bases unmatched. The CDR3 consists of 17 residues. Written as DNA, the CDR3 is TGTGCCAGCTCACCAAACTTAGCGGGGACTTCCTACAATGAGCAGTTCTTC. Residues: CASSPNLAGTSYNEQFF. The full variable domain, completed using reference TRBV18 and TRBJ2-1, is NAGVMQNPRHLVRRRGQEARLRCSPMKGHSHVYWYRQLPEEGLKFMVYLQKENIIDESGMPKERFSAEFPKEGPSILRIQQVVRGDSAAYFCASSPNLAGTSYNEQFFGPGTRLTVL.

This chain uses TRBV2 with TRBJ2-7; D possibly uses TRBD1 or TRBD2 (6 bases each). V gave up 5 bases and J gave up 3 bases, with 14 bases separating them. Germline V gene lookup returns CDR1 SNHLY and CDR2 FYNNEI. The CDR3 totals 14 residues. DNA of the CDR3: TGTGCCAGCAGTCCCGCGGGACACCTCTACGAGCAGTACTTC. Translated: CASSPAGHLYEQYF.

The J gene is TRBJ2-1, the V gene TRBV11-2; D is ambiguous. CDR3 length equals 15 residues. The V gene lost 3 bases and the J gene lost 1 base, with 10 bases spanning the gap. CDR1 SGHAT and CDR2 FQNNGV come from the germline V gene. The CDR3 loop reads CASSFRRFSYNEQFF. The CDR3, as DNA: TGTGCCAGCAGCTTCCGGCGGTTTTCCTACAATGAGCAGTTCTTC. The full variable domain, in which reference TRBV11-2 and TRBJ2-1 provide the parts outside the CDR3, is EAGVAQSPRYKIIEKRQSVAFWCNPISGHATLYWYQQILGQGPKLLIQFQNNGVVDDSQLPKDRFSAERLKGVDSTLKIQPAKLEDSAVYLCASSFRRFSYNEQFFGPGTRLTVL.

This chain joins TRBV7-2 and TRBJ1-5, with TRBD1 identical over 7 bases. V lost 1 base, J lost 4 bases, and 4 bases stayed unmatched. Germline lookup yields CDR1 SGHTA and CDR2 FQGNSA. CDR3 length equals 15 residues. DNA of the CDR3: TGTGCCAGCAGCTTAGTGTCGACAGGGAATCAGCCCCAGCATTTT. Protein product: CASSLVSTGNQPQHF.

The chain combines TRBV27 with TRBJ2-5; D gene ambiguous. Between the trimmed V and J ends, which lost 6 bases and 5 bases, there was a span of 19 bases. The CDR3 is 15 residues long. CDR1 is MNHEY and CDR2 is SMNVEV in the germline V gene (reference sequence). The CDR3 sequence: CASSPTPRASETQYF. CDR3 DNA: TGTGCCAGCAGCCCAACCCCCCGGGCGAGCGAGACCCAGTACTTC.

The chain carries TRBV25-1 and TRBJ2-1, with 10 nucleotides matching TRBD2. The V gene's germline CDR1 is MGHDK and CDR2 SYGVNS. The V and J ends lost 5 bases and 2 bases, in that order; junction bases with no gene match: 3. The CDR3 is 15 residues long. The CDR3 loop reads CASSKTSGTYNEQFF. CDR3 coding DNA: TGTGCCAGCAGTAAAACTAGCGGGACCTACAATGAGCAGTTCTTC.

The rearrangement uses TRBV7-2 and TRBJ2-3; no definite D call. Germline CDR1 SGHTA, CDR2 FQGNSA. The CDR3 sequence is 15 residues long. V shed 4 bases and J shed 2 bases, with 13 bases lying between them. CDR3 coding DNA: TGTGCCAGCAGCTCCGCTCCCGGAAACACAGATACGCAGTATTTT. Translated, it gives CASSSAPGNTDTQYF.

The rearrangement uses TRBV28 and TRBJ2-5; 10 bases agree with TRBD1. Germline lookup yields CDR1 MDHEN and CDR2 SYDVKM. The CDR3 consists of 15 residues. J lost 1 base, V lost 5 bases, and 4 bases had no gene match. The CDR3 here is CASSQGTGAQETQYF. CDR3 in DNA: TGTGCCAGCAGTCAGGGGACAGGGGCCCAAGAGACCCAGTACTTC.

This chain uses TRBV9 with TRBJ2-1; D possibly matches TRBD1 or TRBD2 (6 bases each). The CDR3 sequence is 18 residues long. Per the germline V gene, CDR1 is SGDLS and CDR2 is YYNGEE. V was cut by 2 bases and J by 3 bases, with 21 bases left in between. CDR3 bases: TGTGCCAGCAGCGTCACCAGAGGGGGACTCACCGTCTACAATGAGCAGTTCTTC. Its protein is CASSVTRGGLTVYNEQFF.

The gene calls are TRBV7-9 and TRBJ1-6, with D maybe TRBD1 (6 bases). The CDR3 runs to 17 residues. Deletions cut 5 bases from V and 7 bases from J, with 21 bases between. Per germline, CDR1 SEHNR and CDR2 FQNEAQ (reference sequence). In DNA form, the CDR3 reads TGTGCCAGCAGCCGGTACCAAAGATCAGGGGAGAATTCACCCCTCCACTTT. Its protein product is CASSRYQRSGENSPLHF.

This clone was detected only once. V and J are TRBV27 and TRBJ2-6, with TRBD2 matching over 9 bases. V shed 5 bases and J 1 base; nucleotides not matched to a gene: 21. Germline V CDR1 and CDR2: MNHEY, SMNVEV (reference sequence). CDR3 size: 22 residues. CDR3 nucleotides: TGTGCCAGCAGTACACAAGATACCGGGACTAGCCTCATTGGGTCTGGGGCCAACGTCCTGACTTTC. Its protein product is CASSTQDTGTSLIGSGANVLTF.

This rearrangement joins TRBV19 to TRBJ2-1, with TRBD2 as a possible D gene (6 bases). V gave up 0 bases and J gave up 10 bases, with 16 bases separating them. The CDR3 has 15 residues. CDR1 and CDR2 (germline): LNHDA, SQIVND (reference sequence). The CDR3 reads CASSIDVRTNFEQFF. In nucleotides, the CDR3 is TGTGCCAGTAGTATAGATGTTCGGACTAACTTCGAGCAGTTCTTC.

To note about this clone: This sample includes further DNA sequences coding for the same CDR3. The V and J genes are TRBV9 and TRBJ2-3; D is unclear. Germline V gene data show CDR1 as SGDLS and CDR2 as YYNGEE. This CDR3 is built from 12 residues. Deletions cut 2 bases from V and 1 base from J, with 2 bases between. CDR3 sequence: CASSVGTDTQYF. CDR3 sequence (DNA): TGTGCCAGCAGCGTCGGCACAGATACGCAGTATTTT.

The gene calls are TRBV10-3 and TRBJ2-1; 13 bases are shared with TRBD2. There are 16 residues in the CDR3. V shed 5 bases, J shed 10 bases, and the junction held 11 bases outside the gene matches. Germline loops: CDR1 ENHRY, CDR2 SYGVKD. CDR3 nucleotides: TGTGCCATCAGTACCGGGACTAGCGGGATTGGGAGGGAGCAGTTCTTC. It codes for CAISTGTSGIGREQFF.

The CDR3 nucleotides read TGTGCCAGCAGCCTAGGTCCTCGGAGGACCCAGTACTTC. It specifies CASSLGPRRTQYF. The chain recombines TRBV7-2 with TRBJ2-5; D is unresolved. The germline V gene has CDR1 SGHTA and CDR2 FQGNSA. The CDR3 extends over 13 amino acids. Trimming took off 5 bases at V and 7 bases at J, with 14 bases between the two ends.

The chain is built from TRBV5-6 and TRBJ2-3, with D perhaps TRBD1 or TRBD2 (6 bases each). CDR3 length: 15 residues. Germline assignment: CDR1 SGHDT and CDR2 YYEEEE. The V end was cut by 4 bases, the J end by 3 bases, with 15 bases between. CDR3 nucleotide sequence: TGTGCCAGCAGCCCCCGCGGAGGGACAACAGATACGCAGTATTTT. It yields the protein CASSPRGGTTDTQYF. Full variable domain (rest looked up from reference TRBV5-6 and TRBJ2-3): DAGVTQSPTHLIKTRGQQVTLRCSPKSGHDTVSWYQQALGQGPQFIFQYYEEEERQRGNFPDRFSGHQFPNYSSELNVNALLLGDSALYLCASSPRGGTTDTQYFGPGTRLTVL.